A single sample is the source of the 7 T cell receptor beta chains below, sequenced in a study of T cell repertoires in cytomegalovirus infection. TCRdb analysed the reads with MiXCR anew, one entry per CDR3 protein. This sample has hundreds of thousands of distinct CDR3 sequences; around 10% occur once, and the top ten carry around 2.5%. Specimen: PBMCs. Receptors were obtained from a human donor in good health (CMV status not recorded). Some clones in this sample may be carry-over from other donors' samples.

This clonotype came up many times. The V and J genes are TRBV14 and TRBJ2-1, with D unclear. V was clipped by 1 base and J by 4 bases, with 11 bases between them. Per the germline V gene, CDR1 is SGHDN and CDR2 is FVKESK. CDR3 length equals 15 residues. CDR3 region: CASSQGGRFYNEQFF. The CDR3 nucleotides read TGTGCCAGCAGCCAAGGTGGCAGGTTTTACAATGAGCAGTTCTTC.

This clonotype has ten or more counts. The V and J genes are TRBV19 and TRBJ1-1, with a tentative D call TRBD1 (5 bases). Trimming took off 7 bases at V and 4 bases at J, with 22 bases between the two ends. Germline CDR1 is LNHDA and CDR2 is SQIVND (reference sequence). This CDR3 spans 16 amino acids. In DNA form, the CDR3 reads TGTGCCAGTAATAATGGGTGGCAGGGTGGAGGCACTGAAGCTTTCTTT. Protein: CASNNGWQGGGTEAFF.

This clonotype was counted at least ten times. The genes are TRBV7-8 and TRBJ1-4; tentative D call: TRBD1 (5 bases). The V and J ends lost 1 base and 6 bases respectively, with 15 bases between them. This CDR3 comprises 16 residues. Germline V gene data show CDR1 as SGHVS and CDR2 as FQNEAQ. In DNA form, the CDR3 reads TGTGCCAGCAGCTTAGTTTTAGGCCGGGGCGATGAAAAACTGTTTTTT. Translation gives CASSLVLGRGDEKLFF.

This clonotype occurred many times. The chain couples TRBV28 to TRBJ2-7, with D perhaps matching TRBD2 (5 bases). This CDR3 is 18 amino acids long. Germline lookup yields CDR1 MDHEN and CDR2 SYDVKM. The ends were cut back, 5 bases at V and 3 bases at J, with 26 bases in the middle. The CDR3 bases are TGTGCCAGCAGTCCCCGGGGAACTGCCTCGATTCTTGGCTACGAGCAGTACGTC. Its protein is CASSPRGTASILGYEQYV.

In its sample, this clonotype was seen a few times. The chain employs TRBV28 and TRBJ2-6, with 7 nucleotides matching TRBD1. Germline CDR1 is MDHEN and CDR2 is SYDVKM. The CDR3 spans 17 residues. V lost 5 bases and J lost 0; bases outside the gene matches: 7. CDR3 amino acids: CASSPRTGISGANVLTF. The CDR3 region has the DNA TGTGCCAGCAGTCCCCGGACAGGCATCTCTGGGGCCAACGTCCTGACTTTC.

This clonotype came up many times. The chain couples TRBV7-2 to TRBJ2-5; possibly TRBD1 or TRBD2 for D (6 bases each). There are 13 residues in the CDR3. Trimming pared 7 bases from V and 5 bases from J, leaving 14 bases between. The V gene's germline CDR1 is SGHTA and CDR2 FQGNSA. The CDR3 region is CASTSRGVETQYF. The CDR3 bases are TGTGCCAGCACCTCGAGGGGGGTGGAGACCCAGTACTTC. Full variable domain (remainder filled in from reference TRBV7-2 and TRBJ2-5): GAGVSQSPSNKVTEKGKDVELRCDPISGHTALYWYRQSLGQGLEFLIYFQGNSAPDKSGLPSDRFSAERTGGSVSTLTIQRTQQEDSAVYLCASTSRGVETQYFGPGTRLLVL.

Ten or more counts support this clonotype. This chain connects TRBV7-2 to TRBJ2-7, with D unclear. Germline V lookup: CDR1 SGHTA, CDR2 FQGNSA. The V end was cut by 4 bases, the J end by 2 bases, with 3 bases between. This CDR3 has 11 amino acids. CDR3 loop: CASSSTYEQYV. CDR3 nucleotide sequence: TGTGCCAGCAGCTCGACCTACGAGCAGTACGTC.